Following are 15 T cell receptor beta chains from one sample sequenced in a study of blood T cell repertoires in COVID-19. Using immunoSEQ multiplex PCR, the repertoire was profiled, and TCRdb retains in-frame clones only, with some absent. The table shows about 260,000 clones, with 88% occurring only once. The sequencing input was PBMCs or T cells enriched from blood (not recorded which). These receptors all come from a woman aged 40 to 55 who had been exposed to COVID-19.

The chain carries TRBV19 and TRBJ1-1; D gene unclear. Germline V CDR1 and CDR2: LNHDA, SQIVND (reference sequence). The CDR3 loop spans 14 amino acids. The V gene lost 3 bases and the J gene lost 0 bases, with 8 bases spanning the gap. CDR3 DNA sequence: TGTGCCAGTAGTATTACAGTAATGAACACTGAAGCTTTCTTT. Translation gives CASSITVMNTEAFF.

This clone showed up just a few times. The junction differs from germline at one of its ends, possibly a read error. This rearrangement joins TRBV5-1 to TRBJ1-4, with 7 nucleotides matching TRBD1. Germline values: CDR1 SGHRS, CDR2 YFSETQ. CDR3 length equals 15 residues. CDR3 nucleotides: TGTGCCAGCAGCTCGCGCCCGGGACAGTCGAAAAAACTGTTTTTT. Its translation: CASSSRPGQSKKLFF.

The chain's CDR3 is CATSRDGGRREGDQPQHF. CDR3 nucleotide sequence: TGTGCCACCAGCAGAGATGGGGGACGTCGGGAGGGCGATCAGCCCCAGCATTTT. This chain joins TRBV15 and TRBJ1-5, with D perhaps TRBD1 (5 bases). CDR1 LNHNV and CDR2 YYDKDF come from the germline V gene (reference sequence). Trimming removed 0 bases from V and 5 bases from J, with 20 bases in between. The CDR3 covers 18 residues.

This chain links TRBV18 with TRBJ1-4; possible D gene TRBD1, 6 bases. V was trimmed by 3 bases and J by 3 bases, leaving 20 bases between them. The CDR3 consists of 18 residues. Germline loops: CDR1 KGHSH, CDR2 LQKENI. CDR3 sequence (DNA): TGTGCCAGCTCACCCCTTATTTTAAGGGAGGGGGCTAATGAAAAACTGTTTTTT. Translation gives CASSPLILREGANEKLFF.

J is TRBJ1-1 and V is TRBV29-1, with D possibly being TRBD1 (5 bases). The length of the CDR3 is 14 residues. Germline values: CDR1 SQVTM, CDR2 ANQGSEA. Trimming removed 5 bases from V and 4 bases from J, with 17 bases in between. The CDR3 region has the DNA TGCAGCGTTAAATTGAGATTGGGACTCACTGAAGCTTTCTTT. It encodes CSVKLRLGLTEAFF.

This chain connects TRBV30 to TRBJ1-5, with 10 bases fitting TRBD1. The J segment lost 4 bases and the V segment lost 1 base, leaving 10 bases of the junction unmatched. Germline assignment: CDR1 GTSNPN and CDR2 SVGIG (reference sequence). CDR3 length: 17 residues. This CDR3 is CAWSALFDRGRNQPQHF. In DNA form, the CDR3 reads TGTGCCTGGAGTGCCCTATTCGACAGGGGGCGAAATCAGCCCCAGCATTTT.

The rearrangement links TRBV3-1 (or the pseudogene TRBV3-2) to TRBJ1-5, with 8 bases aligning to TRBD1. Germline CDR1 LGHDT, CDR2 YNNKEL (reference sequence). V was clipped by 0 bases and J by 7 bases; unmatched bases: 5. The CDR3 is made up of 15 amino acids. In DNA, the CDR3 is TGTGCCAGCAGCCAAGATCCTGGACAGGGACAGCCCCAGCATTTT. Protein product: CASSQDPGQGQPQHF.

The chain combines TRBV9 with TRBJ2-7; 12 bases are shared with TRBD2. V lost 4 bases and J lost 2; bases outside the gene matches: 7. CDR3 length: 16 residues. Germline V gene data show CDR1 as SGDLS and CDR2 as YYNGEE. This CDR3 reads CASSPRLAGAAYEQYF. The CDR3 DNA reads TGTGCCAGCAGCCCTCGACTAGCGGGGGCCGCCTACGAGCAGTACTTC.

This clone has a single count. CDR3 sequence: CASSVQQGPEAFF. Here the CDR3 DNA reads TGTGCCAGCAGCGTCCAACAGGGACCTGAAGCTTTCTTT. The chain employs TRBV5-4 and TRBJ1-1; tentative D call: TRBD1 (6 bases). V lost 4 bases and J lost 6, with 13 bases in between. Germline CDR1 is SGHNT and CDR2 is YYREEE (reference sequence). The CDR3 consists of 13 residues.

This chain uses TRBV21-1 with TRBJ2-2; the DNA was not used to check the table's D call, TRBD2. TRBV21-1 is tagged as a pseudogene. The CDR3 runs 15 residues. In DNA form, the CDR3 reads TGTGCCCCCCATACCCAGAAGGGAGACACCGGGGAGCTGTTTTTT. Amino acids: CAPHTQKGDTGELFF.

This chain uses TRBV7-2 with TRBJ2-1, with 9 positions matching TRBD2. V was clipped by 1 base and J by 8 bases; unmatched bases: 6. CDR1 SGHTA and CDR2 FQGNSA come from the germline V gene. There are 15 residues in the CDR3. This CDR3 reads CASSLGSGSNHEQFF. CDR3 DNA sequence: TGTGCCAGCAGCTTAGGTAGCGGGAGTAACCATGAGCAGTTCTTC.

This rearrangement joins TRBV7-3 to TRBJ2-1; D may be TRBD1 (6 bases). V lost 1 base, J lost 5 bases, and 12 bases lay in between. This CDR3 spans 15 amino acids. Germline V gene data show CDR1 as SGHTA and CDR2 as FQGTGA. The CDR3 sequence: CASSLSYREHNEQFF. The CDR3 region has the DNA TGTGCCAGCAGCTTAAGCTACAGGGAGCACAATGAGCAGTTCTTC. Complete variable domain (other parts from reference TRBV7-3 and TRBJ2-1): GAGVSQTPSNKVTEKGKYVELRCDPISGHTALYWYRQSLGQGPEFLIYFQGTGAADDSGLPNDRFFAVRPEGSVSTLKIQRTERGDSAVYLCASSLSYREHNEQFFGPGTRLTVL.

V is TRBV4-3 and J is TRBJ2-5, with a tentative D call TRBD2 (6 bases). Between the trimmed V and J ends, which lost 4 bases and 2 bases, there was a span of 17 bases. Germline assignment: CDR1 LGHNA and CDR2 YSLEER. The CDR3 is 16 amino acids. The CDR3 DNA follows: TGCGCCAGCAGCCCATCATCCGGGAGCCAACAAGAGACCCAGTACTTC. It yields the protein CASSPSSGSQQETQYF.

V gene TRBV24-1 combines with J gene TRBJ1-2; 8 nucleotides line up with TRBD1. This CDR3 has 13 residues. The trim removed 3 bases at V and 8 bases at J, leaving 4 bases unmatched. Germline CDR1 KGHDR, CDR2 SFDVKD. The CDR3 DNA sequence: TGTGCCACCAGTGATCGGACAGGGAAAGGCTACACCTTC. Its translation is CATSDRTGKGYTF.

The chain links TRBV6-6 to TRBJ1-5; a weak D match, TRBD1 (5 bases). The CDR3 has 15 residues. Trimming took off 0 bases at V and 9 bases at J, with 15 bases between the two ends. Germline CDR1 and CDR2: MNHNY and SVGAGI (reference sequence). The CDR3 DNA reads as TGTGCCAGCAGTTACTCAGGGCAGGGTAACTGGCCCCAGCATTTT. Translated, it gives CASSYSGQGNWPQHF.